One and the same sample provided the 27 T cell receptor beta chains below, sequenced in a study of cytomegalovirus exposure and HLA in healthy donors. Vbeta (60) and Jbeta (13) primers were used in the PCR. The method was immunoSEQ multiplex PCR; TCRdb's version includes in-frame clones alone and lacks a portion of them. Recorded here are around 160,000 clones; the top ten clones represent around 1.7%. Specimen: PBMCs. All receptors come from a woman in her forties or fifties in good health and CMV-seronegative.

V and J are TRBV6-5 and TRBJ1-2; D perhaps matches TRBD1 (5 bases). The V gene's germline CDR1 is MNHEY and CDR2 SVGAGI. V lost 5 bases to trimming and J lost 4 bases, with 5 bases between them. The CDR3 runs to 11 residues. In nucleotides, the CDR3 is TGTGCCAGCAGTGACAGCTATGGCTACACCTTC. The encoded protein is CASSDSYGYTF.

This rearrangement joins TRBV7-9 to TRBJ2-7; 12 bases align to TRBD2. The CDR3 is made up of 15 amino acids. CDR1 SEHNR and CDR2 FQNEAQ come from the germline V gene (reference sequence). Germline trimming cut 2 bases from V and 9 bases from J; bases unmatched to any gene: 8. CDR3 sequence reads: CASSLTSGGLLGQYF. In DNA form, the CDR3 reads TGTGCCAGCAGCTTAACTAGCGGGGGGCTTCTCGGGCAGTACTTC.

The V gene is TRBV28, the J gene TRBJ2-3, with a tentative D call TRBD2 (6 bases). Trimming pared 7 bases from V and 13 bases from J, leaving 15 bases between. Germline CDR1 and CDR2: MDHEN and SYDVKM. The CDR3 consists of 11 residues. The CDR3, as DNA: TGTGCCAGCAACCGGGAGACAGAGAAGTATTTT. Translated, it gives CASNRETEKYF.

This sequence joins TRBV5-1 and TRBJ1-1; 12 nucleotides agree with TRBD1. Germline loops: CDR1 SGHRS, CDR2 YFSETQ. Trimming cost V 1 base and J 1 base; bases outside gene matches: 5. The CDR3 has 17 residues. In nucleotides, the CDR3 is TGCGCCAGCAGCTTGTGGGGACAGGGGGCGTCGAACACTGAAGCTTTCTTT. Protein product: CASSLWGQGASNTEAFF. The full variable domain, in which reference TRBV5-1 and TRBJ1-1 provide the parts outside the CDR3, is KAGVTQTPRYLIKTRGQQVTLSCSPISGHRSVSWYQQTPGQGLQFLFEYFSETQRNKGNFPGRFSGRQFSNSRSEMNVSTLELGDSALYLCASSLWGQGASNTEAFFGQGTRLTVV.

J is TRBJ1-2 and V is TRBV5-1; TRBD1 matches at 7 bases. Germline CDR1 SGHRS, CDR2 YFSETQ. After removal of 2 bases from V and 6 bases from J, the junction contained 7 bases not matched to a gene. CDR3 length: 14 amino acids. The CDR3 bases are TGCGCCAGCAGCTTCCAGGGGGAGGTGGATGGCTACACCTTC. Protein product: CASSFQGEVDGYTF.

The chain combines TRBV5-4 with TRBJ1-1; the match to TRBD1 covers 9 bases. V dropped 6 bases and J dropped 5; count of bases not matched to a gene: 14. Looked up from germline, CDR1 is SGHNT and CDR2 is YYREEE (reference sequence). CDR3 length equals 16 residues. CDR3 coding DNA: TGTGCCAGCAACCCGGCGGGACAGGGAGGAATAACTGAAGCTTTCTTT. Its translation is CASNPAGQGGITEAFF.

The rearrangement links TRBV28 to TRBJ1-2; D perhaps matches TRBD1 (5 bases). The germline V gene encodes CDR1 MDHEN and CDR2 SYDVKM. This CDR3 is 14 amino acids long. The V end was cut by 5 bases, the J end by 4 bases, with 14 bases between. The CDR3 coding sequence is TGTGCCAGCAGTGAGACAGAGCGAGGCTATGGCTACACCTTC. It yields the protein CASSETERGYGYTF.

The rearrangement uses TRBV28 and TRBJ1-5, with 8 bases aligning to TRBD1. Trimming took 3 bases from V and 5 from J; bases not matched to a gene: 3. The germline V gene encodes CDR1 MDHEN and CDR2 SYDVKM. This CDR3 region has 14 residues. CDR3 region: CASSFSTGDQPQHF. In DNA, the CDR3 is TGTGCCAGCAGTTTTTCGACAGGGGATCAGCCCCAGCATTTT. Using reference TRBV28 and TRBJ1-5 for the parts outside the CDR3, the full variable domain is DVKVTQSSRYLVKRTGEKVFLECVQDMDHENMFWYRQDPGLGLRLIYFSYDVKMKEKGDIPEGYSVSREKKERFSLILESASTNQTSMYLCASSFSTGDQPQHFGDGTRLSIL.

This sequence joins TRBV2 and TRBJ2-6; D is unclear. This CDR3 is 14 amino acids long. Germline V CDR1 and CDR2: SNHLY, FYNNEI. The V gene lost 6 bases and the J gene lost 2 bases, with 8 bases spanning the gap. CDR3: CASSRLAGANVLTF. The CDR3 region has the DNA TGTGCCAGCAGCAGACTTGCTGGGGCCAACGTCCTGACTTTC.

The rearrangement uses TRBV16 and TRBJ1-1; a possible D gene is TRBD1 (6 bases). The length of the CDR3 is 14 residues. Germline CDR1 is KGHSY and CDR2 is FQNENV. The V gene lost 0 bases and the J gene lost 2 bases, with 7 bases spanning the gap. CDR3 bases: TGTGCCAGCAGCCAATCACAGGGCAACACTGAAGCTTTCTTT. Translated, it gives CASSQSQGNTEAFF. The variable domain in full, with the rest retrieved from reference TRBV16 and TRBJ1-1, is GEEVAQTPKHLVRGEGQKAKLYCAPIKGHSYVFWYQQVLKNEFKFLISFQNENVFDETGMPKERFSAKCLPNSPCSLEIQATKLEDSAVYFCASSQSQGNTEAFFGQGTRLTVV.

The genes are TRBV5-1 and TRBJ1-1, with TRBD1 matching over 9 bases. This CDR3 has 14 amino acids. V lost 2 bases, J lost 6 bases, and 5 bases stayed unmatched. Germline CDR1 is SGHRS and CDR2 is YFSETQ. The DNA of the CDR3 is TGCGCCAGCAGCTTAGGACAGGGGAGTGCTGAAGCTTTCTTT. It is translated as CASSLGQGSAEAFF. Filled out from reference TRBV5-1 and TRBJ1-1, the complete variable domain reads KAGVTQTPRYLIKTRGQQVTLSCSPISGHRSVSWYQQTPGQGLQFLFEYFSETQRNKGNFPGRFSGRQFSNSRSEMNVSTLELGDSALYLCASSLGQGSAEAFFGQGTRLTVV.

The V and J genes are TRBV2 and TRBJ1-1; D remains unclear. The CDR3 consists of 13 residues. V was trimmed by 8 bases and J by 0 bases, leaving 10 bases between them. Germline CDR1 is SNHLY and CDR2 is FYNNEI. CDR3 protein: CASSLQVNTEAFF. CDR3 DNA: TGTGCCAGCTCCTTACAAGTGAACACTGAAGCTTTCTTT.

The rearrangement uses TRBV30 and TRBJ1-3; D is uncertain. This CDR3 spans 16 amino acids. V dropped 0 bases and J dropped 0 bases, with 12 bases sitting between them. Looked up from germline, CDR1 is GTSNPN and CDR2 is SVGIG (reference sequence). The CDR3 DNA reads TGTGCCTGGAGTGTAACACCGTCTAGCTCTGGAAACACCATATATTTT. It is translated as CAWSVTPSSSGNTIYF.

The CDR3, as DNA: TGCGCCAGCAGCCAAGATCTCGTGGGGGCTGGGGAAAAACTGTTTTTT. It yields the protein CASSQDLVGAGEKLFF. The chain recombines TRBV4-3 with TRBJ1-4; possibly TRBD1 for D (6 bases). Germline CDR1 reads LGHNA; CDR2 reads YSLEER. V was trimmed by 0 bases and J by 8 bases, leaving 16 bases between them. The CDR3 runs to 16 residues.

V is TRBV5-1 and J is TRBJ2-7; 8 nucleotides line up with TRBD1. This CDR3 is 15 amino acids long. V dropped 4 bases and J dropped 4; count of bases not matched to a gene: 10. Germline V gene data show CDR1 as SGHRS and CDR2 as YFSETQ. As DNA, the CDR3 is TGCGCCAGCAGCCAAAGGGGCAGGGGGCAGTACGAGCAGTACTTC. Translating it yields CASSQRGRGQYEQYF.

The chain couples TRBV30 to TRBJ1-4; 7 nucleotides align to TRBD1. Germline V lookup: CDR1 GTSNPN, CDR2 SVGIG (reference sequence). The CDR3 is made up of 13 amino acids. V was clipped by 4 bases and J by 3 bases; unmatched bases: 2. The CDR3 here is CAWKQGPNEKLFF. CDR3 DNA sequence: TGTGCCTGGAAACAGGGGCCTAATGAAAAACTGTTTTTT.

This sequence joins TRBV7-6 and TRBJ1-4, with D unresolved. Trimming cost V 0 bases and J 4 bases, with 6 bases left between them. Looked up from germline, CDR1 is SGHVS and CDR2 is FNYEAQ. The CDR3 extends over 14 amino acids. CDR3 amino acids: CASSLAQVNEKLFF. CDR3 sequence (DNA): TGTGCCAGCAGCTTAGCGCAGGTTAATGAAAAACTGTTTTTT.

The chain employs TRBV5-1 and TRBJ1-3, with no clear D. The CDR3 runs 12 residues. V lost 1 base, J lost 4 bases, and 3 bases lay in between. Per the germline V gene, CDR1 is SGHRS and CDR2 is YFSETQ. CDR3 nucleotide sequence: TGCGCCAGCAGCTTGCAAGGAAACACCATATATTTT. This translates into CASSLQGNTIYF.

The chain carries TRBV2 and TRBJ2-5, with D perhaps matching TRBD1 (6 bases). Germline V gives CDR1 SNHLY, CDR2 FYNNEI. This CDR3 spans 13 amino acids. The V gene lost 2 bases and the J gene lost 4 bases, with 8 bases spanning the gap. DNA of the CDR3: TGTGCCAGCAGTGAATCCAGGGGAGAGACCCAGTACTTC. Amino acid sequence: CASSESRGETQYF.

J is TRBJ2-7 and V is TRBV19; 8 bases fit TRBD1. V was clipped by 3 bases and J by 4 bases; unmatched bases: 8. Germline assignment: CDR1 LNHDA and CDR2 SQIVND (reference sequence). The CDR3 sequence is 15 residues long. Here the CDR3 reads CASSIARDRQYEQYF. The CDR3 region has the DNA TGTGCCAGTAGTATCGCCCGGGACAGGCAGTACGAGCAGTACTTC.

This chain links TRBV30 with TRBJ1-1; TRBD1 matches 7 bases. The germline V gene has CDR1 GTSNPN and CDR2 SVGIG (reference sequence). Trimming removed 8 bases from V and 0 bases from J; junction bases left unmatched: 9. The CDR3 runs to 14 residues. The CDR3 region has the DNA TGTGCCGCACACAGGGGCCAACTGAACACTGAAGCTTTCTTT. This gives the protein CAAHRGQLNTEAFF.

The chain couples TRBV5-4 to TRBJ1-1; TRBD1 might be the D (6 bases). The length of the CDR3 is 16 residues. Deletions cut 4 bases from V and 1 base from J, with 17 bases between. The germline gives CDR1 SGHNT, CDR2 YYREEE (reference sequence). The CDR3 DNA follows: TGTGCCAGCAGCCTCGGGGGGGGCGGGAAGAACACTGAAGCTTTCTTT. Its protein product is CASSLGGGGKNTEAFF.

The chain is built from TRBV18 and TRBJ1-1, with D maybe TRBD1 (5 bases). Germline assignment: CDR1 KGHSH and CDR2 LQKENI. This CDR3 spans 13 amino acids. V was trimmed by 3 bases and J by 4 bases, leaving 9 bases between them. CDR3 in DNA: TGTGCCAGCTCACCCCAGGGCGTCACTGAAGCTTTCTTT. It yields the protein CASSPQGVTEAFF.

The DNA of the CDR3 is TGTGCCAGCAGCTCGATTGGACTAGCGAAGAGCTCCTACGAGCAGTACTTC. This codes for CASSSIGLAKSSYEQYF. This chain joins TRBV11-2 and TRBJ2-7, with 9 bases matching TRBD2. V was clipped by 4 bases and J by 0 bases; unmatched bases: 10. The germline CDR1 and CDR2 sequences are SGHAT and FQNNGV. This CDR3 region has 17 residues.

V usage is TRBV11-3 and J usage is TRBJ2-5, with 8 bases that match TRBD2. The CDR3 contains 14 residues. The junction had 4 bases not matched to a gene; V was cut back by 5 bases and J by 2 bases. Germline lookup yields CDR1 SGHNT and CDR2 YENEEA. CDR3 nucleotide sequence: TGTGCCAGCAGCACGACTAGCGCGCAAGAGACCCAGTACTTC. This gives the protein CASSTTSAQETQYF. Full variable domain (missing parts from reference TRBV11-3 and TRBJ2-5): EAGVVQSPRYKIIEKKQPVAFWCNPISGHNTLYWYLQNLGQGPELLIRYENEEAVDDSQLPKDRFSAERLKGVDSTLKIQPAELGDSAVYLCASSTTSAQETQYFGPGTRLLVL.

The DNA of the CDR3 is TGCGCCAGCAGCTTAGTAGAAGGCACAGATACGCAGTATTTT. This codes for CASSLVEGTDTQYF. The chain combines TRBV5-1 with TRBJ2-3; no clear D gene. This CDR3 contains 14 residues. Germline CDR1 and CDR2: SGHRS and YFSETQ. The V end lost 2 bases, the J end lost 1 base, and 8 bases lay between the germline ends.

The chain uses TRBV19 and TRBJ2-1, with TRBD2 matching over 11 bases. With V trimmed by 6 bases and J by 3 bases, 7 bases remained unmatched. Germline V lookup: CDR1 LNHDA, CDR2 SQIVND (reference sequence). This CDR3 has 16 residues. The CDR3 is CASRVSGRAVYNEQFF. For the CDR3, the DNA is TGTGCCAGTAGGGTTAGCGGGAGGGCCGTCTACAATGAGCAGTTCTTC.